The next 32 T cell receptor beta chains were all read from a single sample in a study of regulatory and conventional T cells in RAG deficiency. Conventional CD4+ T cells were sorted from blood as CD25-low CD127-high cells. Here immunoSEQ multiplex PCR was the method, and the copy in TCRdb shows in-frame clones only, minus some. Here the sample spans about 46,000 clones, just under 90% being singletons. These data also featured in a second study, about regulatory T cells. That source adds: Amplification used 52 TRBV primers and 13 TRBJ primers.

What was sequenced was CD4+ effector T cells sorted from blood. The source of these receptors is a human donor in good health.

The chain is built from TRBV6-1 and TRBJ2-7; no firm D call. Germline V gives CDR1 MNHNS, CDR2 SASEGT. The CDR3 runs 11 residues. V was shortened by 5 bases and J by 5 bases, with 7 bases between the two germline ends. This chain's CDR3 is CASSRAHEQYF. DNA of the CDR3: TGTGCCAGCAGTCGGGCCCACGAGCAGTACTTC.

The rearrangement links TRBV6-1 to TRBJ1-2; D possibly corresponds to TRBD2 (5 bases). The assigned J gene may be wrong: the sequence end matches TRBJ2-1 better. There are 13 residues in the CDR3. Germline assignment: CDR1 MNHNS and CDR2 SASEGT. The CDR3 nucleotides are TGTGCCAGCAGTGAAGGAGCCCCACCGGGACAGTTCTTC. This codes for CASSEGAPPGQFF.

The chain carries TRBV29-1 and TRBJ2-7, with TRBD2 identical over 7 bases. Germline V gene data show CDR1 as SQVTM and CDR2 as ANQGSEA. The ends lost 8 bases at V and 5 bases at J; junction bases unmatched: 6. The CDR3 runs to 11 residues. The CDR3 bases are TGCAGCACAACGGGAGGCCACGAGCAGTACTTC. It yields the protein CSTTGGHEQYF.

The gene calls are TRBV10-1 and TRBJ2-3; 9 nucleotides agree with TRBD1. CDR1 and CDR2 (germline): WNHNN, SYGVQD (reference sequence). The J segment lost 5 bases and the V segment lost 8 bases, leaving 11 bases of the junction unmatched. The CDR3 is made up of 15 amino acids. The CDR3 region is CASSETGTGRDTQYF. The CDR3 DNA is TGCGCCAGCTCCGAAACCGGGACAGGGAGAGATACGCAGTATTTT.

The chain carries TRBV2 and TRBJ1-6; D is unclear. The CDR3 spans 13 residues. The germline CDR1 and CDR2 sequences are SNHLY and FYNNEI. V was trimmed by 10 bases and J by 13 bases, leaving 20 bases between them. The CDR3 here is CATAGGLGRPLHF. In nucleotides, the CDR3 is TGTGCCACCGCGGGAGGGTTGGGAAGGCCCCTCCACTTT.

The genes are TRBV13 and TRBJ2-7; 9 nucleotides align to TRBD2. Trimming cost V 6 bases and J 6 bases; bases outside gene matches: 12. The germline CDR1 and CDR2 sequences are PRHDT and FYEKMQ (reference sequence). The length of the CDR3 is 15 residues. CDR3 amino acids: CASSFLGGRAGEQYF. Written as DNA, the CDR3 is TGTGCCAGCAGTTTCCTTGGCGGGAGGGCGGGCGAGCAGTACTTC.

The genes are TRBV9 and TRBJ1-3, with D uncertain. The CDR3 totals 16 residues. V was cut by 0 bases and J by 0 bases, with 10 bases left in between. The germline gives CDR1 SGDLS, CDR2 YYNGEE. CDR3 DNA: TGTGCCAGCAGCGTAGACGAAGGTAGCTCTGGAAACACCATATATTTT. It specifies CASSVDEGSSGNTIYF.

The genes are TRBV14 and TRBJ2-2; 10 bases are shared with TRBD2. The CDR3 is 16 amino acids. Germline V gives CDR1 SGHDN, CDR2 FVKESK. Trimming removed 4 bases from V and 4 bases from J; junction bases left unmatched: 6. The CDR3: CASSPGTSEITGELFF. The CDR3 DNA follows: TGTGCCAGCAGCCCGGGGACTAGCGAAATCACCGGGGAGCTGTTTTTT.

This clone was seen a single time. The rearrangement links TRBV28 to TRBJ1-5; D is possibly TRBD1 (5 bases). In germline, CDR1 is MDHEN, CDR2 SYDVKM. Trimming took 7 bases from V and 1 from J, leaving 11 bases between them. The length of the CDR3 is 14 residues. CDR3 coding DNA: TGTGCCAGCACGGGACTCCGAAGCAATCAGCCCCAGCATTTT. Residues: CASTGLRSNQPQHF.

This rearrangement joins TRBV12-5 to TRBJ2-7, with 12 bases that match TRBD1. Germline trimming cut 3 bases from V and 3 bases from J; bases unmatched to any gene: 21. The CDR3 consists of 21 residues. Germline V gene lookup returns CDR1 LGHNT and CDR2 FRNRAP. The CDR3 DNA reads TGTGCTAGTGGTTTTGGGACAGGGGGCATAGCGGCGGCCATGAAAGACTACGAGCAGTACTTC. Protein product: CASGFGTGGIAAAMKDYEQYF.

The chain links TRBV20-1 to TRBJ2-5; D call uncertain. The CDR3 sequence is 11 residues long. Germline CDR1 is DFQATT and CDR2 is SNEGSKA (reference sequence). Deletions cut 7 bases from V and 5 bases from J, with 11 bases between. In DNA form, the CDR3 reads TGCAGTGTAGCTAGTCTGGAGACCCAGTACTTC. Translation: CSVASLETQYF.

The chain uses TRBV5-1 and TRBJ1-6, with D unresolved. Per germline, CDR1 SGHRS and CDR2 YFSETQ. The V gene lost 3 bases and the J gene lost 7 bases, with 14 bases spanning the gap. The CDR3 spans 15 residues. CDR3 region: CASSSTAPTNSPLHF. The CDR3 DNA reads as TGCGCCAGCAGCTCAACGGCCCCGACGAATTCACCCCTCCACTTT.

The chain links TRBV14 to TRBJ2-1; D possibly corresponds to TRBD1 (5 bases). Trimming removed 1 base at V and 3 bases at J, with 13 bases between. The CDR3 loop spans 16 amino acids. In germline, CDR1 is SGHDN, CDR2 FVKESK. The CDR3 reads CASSQGGIQVYNEQFF. The CDR3 DNA reads TGTGCCAGCAGCCAAGGTGGGATACAGGTCTACAATGAGCAGTTCTTC.

Only a few counts were recorded for this clone. The chain is built from TRBV19 and TRBJ1-5; tentatively, D is TRBD1 (6 bases). V was cut by 6 bases and J by 1 base, with 10 bases left in between. The CDR3 has 14 amino acids. Germline-derived CDR1 and CDR2 are LNHDA and SQIVND (reference sequence). CDR3 nucleotides: TGTGCCAGTAGGAAAACAGGGAGCAATCAGCCCCAGCATTTT. Protein product: CASRKTGSNQPQHF. Supplemented by reference TRBV19 and TRBJ1-5, the full variable domain reads DGGITQSPKYLFRKEGQNVTLSCEQNLNHDAMYWYRQDPGQGLRLIYYSQIVNDFQKGDIAEGYSVSREKKESFPLTVTSAQKNPTAFYLCASRKTGSNQPQHFGDGTRLSIL.

The rearrangement uses TRBV14 and TRBJ1-1; D is ambiguous. CDR1 SGHDN and CDR2 FVKESK come from the germline V gene. Trimming removed 4 bases at V and 9 bases at J, with 12 bases between. The CDR3 totals 12 residues. The CDR3 DNA reads TGTGCCAGCAGCCGAAGCGGTACTAAAGCTTTCTTT. Translation: CASSRSGTKAFF. The full variable domain, completed using reference TRBV14 and TRBJ1-1, is EAGVTQFPSHSVIEKGQTVTLRCDPISGHDNLYWYRRVMGKEIKFLLHFVKESKQDESGMPNNRFLAERTGGTYSTLKVQPAELEDSGVYFCASSRSGTKAFFGQGTRLTVV.

This clone was seen only a few times. The chain joins TRBV11-2 to TRBJ1-1, with no clear D. This CDR3 is built from 15 residues. The V and J ends lost 5 bases and 0 bases respectively, with 13 bases between them. Germline V CDR1 and CDR2: SGHAT, FQNNGV. The CDR3 loop is CASSLDSSLNTEAFF. For the CDR3, the DNA is TGTGCCAGCAGCCTGGACTCATCCTTGAACACTGAAGCTTTCTTT.

V gene TRBV7-2 combines with J gene TRBJ2-2; a possible D gene is TRBD1 (5 bases). The length of the CDR3 is 13 residues. Germline V gene sequence: CDR1 SGHTA, CDR2 FQGNSA. V lost 3 bases and J 7 bases, leaving 9 bases between the germline ends. The DNA of the CDR3 is TGTGCCAGCAGCTTGCTACAGGTCGGGGAGCTGTTTTTT. It specifies CASSLLQVGELFF.

This chain connects TRBV28 to TRBJ1-2; D call uncertain. The V and J ends lost 5 bases and 4 bases respectively, with 14 bases between them. Germline CDR1 and CDR2: MDHEN and SYDVKM. CDR3 length: 14 residues. The CDR3 loop is CASSAETRSYGYTF. As DNA, the CDR3 is TGTGCCAGCAGTGCCGAAACGCGTAGCTATGGCTACACCTTC.

V is TRBV7-9 and J is TRBJ2-3, with D unresolved. V was clipped by 7 bases and J by 0 bases, with 8 bases between them. Germline values: CDR1 SEHNR, CDR2 FQNEAQ (reference sequence). The CDR3 totals 13 residues. The CDR3 nucleotides are TGTGCCAGCATGGTCGGGAGCACAGATACGCAGTATTTT. Protein product: CASMVGSTDTQYF.

The chain joins TRBV10-1 to TRBJ1-1, with 7 bases identical to TRBD1. V gave up 4 bases and J gave up 0 bases; unmatched junction bases: 2. This CDR3 has 14 residues. The germline CDR1 and CDR2 sequences are WNHNN and SYGVQD (reference sequence). The CDR3 is CASSGDSLNTEAFF. The CDR3 DNA reads TGCGCCAGCAGTGGGGACAGTCTGAACACTGAAGCTTTCTTT.

The chain recombines TRBV7-2 with TRBJ1-2; D may be TRBD1 (6 bases). CDR1 and CDR2 from the germline V gene are SGHTA and FQGNSA. Deletions cut 6 bases from V and 4 bases from J, with 18 bases between. There are 15 residues in the CDR3. The CDR3 loop is CASSPDSRDTYGYTF. The CDR3 DNA sequence: TGTGCCAGCAGTCCCGATTCCCGGGACACCTATGGCTACACCTTC.

This clone has only one observation. This chain links TRBV30 with TRBJ2-7; TRBD2 might be the D (5 bases). The CDR3 contains 15 residues. The V end lost 1 base, the J end lost 3 bases, and 16 bases lay between the germline ends. CDR1 and CDR2 (germline): GTSNPN, SVGIG (reference sequence). The CDR3 DNA follows: TGTGCCTGGAGTGGTGACTACTCTTCCTTCTACGAGCAGTACTTC. Amino acid sequence: CAWSGDYSSFYEQYF.

The CDR3: CASSGHDRNTEAFF. In DNA form, the CDR3 reads TGTGCCAGCAGTGGCCACGACAGGAACACTGAAGCTTTCTTT. The chain links TRBV6-1 to TRBJ1-1, with a tentative D call TRBD1 (5 bases). There are 14 residues in the CDR3. V was shortened by 4 bases and J by 1 base, with 10 bases between the two germline ends. Germline V gene data show CDR1 as MNHNS and CDR2 as SASEGT.

V usage is TRBV6-5 and J usage is TRBJ1-1, with no clear D. Germline V gene sequence: CDR1 MNHEY, CDR2 SVGAGI. V lost 8 bases, J lost 1 base, and 8 bases lay in between. This CDR3 is built from 12 residues. In nucleotides, the CDR3 is TGTGCCAGCTGGGTGAGGAACACTGAAGCTTTCTTT. Amino acids: CASWVRNTEAFF.

The chain links TRBV18 to TRBJ2-3; D possibly corresponds to TRBD1 (6 bases). Germline CDR1 and CDR2: KGHSH and LQKENI. V was shortened by 3 bases and J by 2 bases, with 18 bases between the two germline ends. The CDR3 totals 17 residues. CDR3 in amino acids: CASSPSPTGDITDTQYF. CDR3 DNA: TGTGCCAGCTCACCGTCTCCGACAGGAGACATCACAGATACGCAGTATTTT.

This chain uses TRBV28 with TRBJ1-2; the match to TRBD1 covers 9 bases. This CDR3 comprises 18 residues. Germline V gives CDR1 MDHEN, CDR2 SYDVKM. J gave up 4 bases and V 5 bases, and 17 bases lay outside the gene matches. DNA for the CDR3: TGTGCCAGCAGTGCACCCGGGACAGGGTATTCGATGTCCTATGGCTACACCTTC. It encodes CASSAPGTGYSMSYGYTF.

The chain couples TRBV27 to TRBJ1-1; D gene ambiguous. Trimming shortened V by 6 bases and J by 1 base, and 15 bases separated the two germline ends. This CDR3 has 15 residues. Germline-derived CDR1 and CDR2 are MNHEY and SMNVEV (reference sequence). CDR3 sequence: CASRTLGVGNTEAFF. As DNA, the CDR3 is TGTGCCAGCAGAACCCTGGGAGTAGGGAACACTGAAGCTTTCTTT.

The gene calls are TRBV5-1 and TRBJ2-7, with TRBD1 identical over 7 bases. Germline V lookup: CDR1 SGHRS, CDR2 YFSETQ. The CDR3 covers 13 residues. Trimming removed 7 bases from V and 3 bases from J; junction bases left unmatched: 7. The CDR3 sequence is CASGETGLYEQYF. The DNA for the CDR3 is TGCGCCAGCGGCGAGACAGGGCTCTACGAGCAGTACTTC.

The chain combines TRBV6-4 with TRBJ1-2; D ambiguous. V gave up 6 bases and J gave up 5 bases, with 4 bases separating them. The germline gives CDR1 MRHNA, CDR2 SNTAGT. This CDR3 is 10 amino acids long. CDR3 in amino acids: CASRGYGYTF. The CDR3 region has the DNA TGTGCCAGCAGGGGGTATGGCTACACCTTC.

The J gene is TRBJ2-7, the V gene TRBV11-3, with unresolved D. Germline V gene data show CDR1 as SGHNT and CDR2 as YENEEA. V gave up 3 bases and J gave up 6 bases, with 9 bases separating them. The length of the CDR3 is 12 residues. CDR3 loop: CASSFQDIEQYF. The DNA of the CDR3 is TGTGCCAGCAGCTTCCAGGATATCGAGCAGTACTTC.

The chain has TRBV6-1 and TRBJ1-2; D ambiguous. Germline CDR1 reads MNHNS; CDR2 reads SASEGT. V was clipped by 6 bases and J by 8 bases, with 19 bases between them. This CDR3 spans 14 amino acids. CDR3 loop: CASRPGPLNRGYTF. The DNA for the CDR3 is TGTGCCAGCAGACCCGGGCCTCTGAATAGGGGCTACACCTTC.

Turning to this clone: One end of the junction varies from germline; a read error may be responsible. This chain joins TRBV7-7 and TRBJ2-3; D uncertain. The CDR3 extends over 15 amino acids. Germline CDR1 SSHAT, CDR2 FNYEAQ (reference sequence). The CDR3 spells CASSPFRDSGDTQYF. In nucleotides, the CDR3 is TGTGCTAGCAGCCCCTTTAGGGATTCCGGAGATACGCAGTATTTT.